Described below is a single T cell receptor beta chain sequence and its context. The data derive from a study of blood T cell repertoires in COVID-19. In the study overall: Sites across the United States, Italy and Spain contributed samples from acute and convalescent COVID-19.

This table comes from immunoSEQ multiplex PCR, and its TCRdb copy is limited to in-frame clones, with some not included. The data hold some 200,000 clones, with more than 85% observed a single time. CDR3 length: 15 amino acids. Trimming stripped 3 bases from V and 7 bases from J, with 16 bases between. Germline CDR1 is SGHNT and CDR2 is YYREEE (reference sequence). Specimen: peripheral blood. This TCR was recovered from a man in his forties with active or convalescent COVID-19. The chain recombines TRBV5-4 with TRBJ2-2; a possible D gene is TRBD2 (7 bases). CDR3 sequence (DNA): TGTGCCAGCAGCTCAGGAGGCGGGGGCGTCGGGGAGCTGTTTTTT. Translation gives CASSSGGGGVGELFF.